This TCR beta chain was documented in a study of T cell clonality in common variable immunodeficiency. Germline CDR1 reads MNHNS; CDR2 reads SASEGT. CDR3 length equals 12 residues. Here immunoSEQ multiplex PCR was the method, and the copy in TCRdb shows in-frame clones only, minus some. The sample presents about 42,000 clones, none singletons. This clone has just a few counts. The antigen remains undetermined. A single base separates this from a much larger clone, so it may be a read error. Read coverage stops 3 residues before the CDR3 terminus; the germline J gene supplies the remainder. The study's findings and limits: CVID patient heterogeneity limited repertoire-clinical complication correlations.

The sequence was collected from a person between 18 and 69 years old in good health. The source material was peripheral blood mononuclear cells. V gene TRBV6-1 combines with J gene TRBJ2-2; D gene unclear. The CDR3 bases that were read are TGTGCCAGCAGTGAAGCGGGCGAAAAG. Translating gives CASSEAGEK. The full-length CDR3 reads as CASSEAGEKLFF.